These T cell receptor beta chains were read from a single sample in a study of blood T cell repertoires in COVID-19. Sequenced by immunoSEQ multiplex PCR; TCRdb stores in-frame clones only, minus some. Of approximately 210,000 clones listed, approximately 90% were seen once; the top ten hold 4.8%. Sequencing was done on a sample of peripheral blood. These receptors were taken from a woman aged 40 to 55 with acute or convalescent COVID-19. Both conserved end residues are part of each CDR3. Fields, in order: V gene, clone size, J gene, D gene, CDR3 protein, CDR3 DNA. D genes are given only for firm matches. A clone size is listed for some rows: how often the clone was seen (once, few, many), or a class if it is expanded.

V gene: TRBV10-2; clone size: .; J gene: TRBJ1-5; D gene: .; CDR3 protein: CATAPLGREGQPQHF; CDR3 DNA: TGCGCCACCGCCCCCCTAGGCAGGGAGGGTCAGCCCCAGCATTTT
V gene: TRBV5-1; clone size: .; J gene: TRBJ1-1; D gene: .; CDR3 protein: CASGPRPLNTEAFF; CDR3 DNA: TGCGCCAGCGGGCCGCGTCCCCTGAACACTGAAGCTTTCTTT
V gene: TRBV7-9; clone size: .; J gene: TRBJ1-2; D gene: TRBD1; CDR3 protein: CASSLGQGKDYGYTF; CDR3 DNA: TGTGCCAGCAGCTTAGGACAGGGTAAAGACTATGGCTACACCTTC
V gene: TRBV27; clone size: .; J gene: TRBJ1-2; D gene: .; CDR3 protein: CASSLSAGNYGYTF; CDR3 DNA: TGTGCCAGCAGTTTATCGGCCGGGAACTATGGCTACACCTTC
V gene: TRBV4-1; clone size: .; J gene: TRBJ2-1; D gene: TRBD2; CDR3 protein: CASSQDSLAGLNNEQFF; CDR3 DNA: TGCGCCAGCAGCCAAGATTCCCTAGCGGGCCTCAACAATGAGCAGTTCTTC
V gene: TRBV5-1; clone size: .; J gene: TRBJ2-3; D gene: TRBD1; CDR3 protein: CASSLQTTGASTDTQYF; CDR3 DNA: TGCGCCAGCAGCTTACAAACGACAGGGGCTAGCACAGATACGCAGTATTTT
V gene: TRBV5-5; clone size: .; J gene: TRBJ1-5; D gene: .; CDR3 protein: CASSGTGAQQPQHF; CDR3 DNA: TGTGCCAGCAGCGGAACAGGAGCCCAGCAGCCCCAGCATTTT
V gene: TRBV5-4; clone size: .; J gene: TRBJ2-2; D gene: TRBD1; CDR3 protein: CASSAHRDRETGELFF; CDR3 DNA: TGTGCCAGCAGCGCGCACCGGGACAGGGAAACCGGGGAGCTGTTTTTT
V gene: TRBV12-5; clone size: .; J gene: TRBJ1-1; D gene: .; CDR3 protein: CASGPGDGEAFF; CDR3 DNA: TGTGCTAGTGGTCCGGGGGACGGTGAAGCTTTCTTT
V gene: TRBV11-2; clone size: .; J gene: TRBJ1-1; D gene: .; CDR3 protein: CASSLGAGRDTEAFF; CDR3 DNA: TGTGCCAGCAGCTTAGGTGCAGGGAGGGACACTGAAGCTTTCTTT
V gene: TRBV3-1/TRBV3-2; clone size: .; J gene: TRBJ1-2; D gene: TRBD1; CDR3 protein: CASSRTGTLYGYTF; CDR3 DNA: TGTGCCAGCAGCCGGACAGGCACACTATATGGCTACACCTTC
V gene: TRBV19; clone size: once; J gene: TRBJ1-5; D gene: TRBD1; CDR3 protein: CASSMMGQGTLWDQPQHF; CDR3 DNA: TGTGCCAGTAGTATGATGGGACAGGGGACGCTCTGGGATCAGCCCCAGCATTTT
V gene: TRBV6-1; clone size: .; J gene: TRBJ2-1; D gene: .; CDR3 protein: CASSEGQGDNEQFF; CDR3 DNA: TGTGCCAGCAGTGAAGGGCAGGGTGACAATGAGCAGTTCTTC
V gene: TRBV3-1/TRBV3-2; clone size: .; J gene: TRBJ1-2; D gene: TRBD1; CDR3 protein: CASSRQGSYGYTF; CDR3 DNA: TGTGCCAGCAGCAGACAGGGGAGCTATGGCTACACCTTC
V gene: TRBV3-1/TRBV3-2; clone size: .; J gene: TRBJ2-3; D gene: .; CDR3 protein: CASSQLSTDTQYF; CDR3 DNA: TGTGCCAGCAGCCAGTTAAGCACAGATACGCAGTATTTT
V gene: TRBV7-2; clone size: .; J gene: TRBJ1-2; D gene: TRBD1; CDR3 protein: CASSLLLTGDYGYTF; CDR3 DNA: TGTGCCAGCAGCCTACTCCTGACAGGGGACTATGGCTACACCTTC
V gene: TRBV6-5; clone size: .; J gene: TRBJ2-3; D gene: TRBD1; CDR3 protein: CASSWGTGASDTQYF; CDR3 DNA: TGTGCCAGCAGTTGGGGGACAGGGGCCTCAGATACGCAGTATTTT
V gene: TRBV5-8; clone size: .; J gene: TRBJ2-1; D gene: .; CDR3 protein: CASSVTEPIAFNEQFF; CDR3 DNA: TGTGCCAGCAGCGTAACAGAACCAATAGCGTTCAATGAGCAGTTCTTC
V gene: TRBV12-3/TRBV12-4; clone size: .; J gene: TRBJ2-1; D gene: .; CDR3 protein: CASSLIPYEQFF; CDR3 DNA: TGTGCCAGCAGTTTAATCCCGTATGAGCAGTTCTTC
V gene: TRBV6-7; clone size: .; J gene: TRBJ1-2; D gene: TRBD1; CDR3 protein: CDGQGYGYTF; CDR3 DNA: TGTGATGGACAGGGCTATGGCTACACCTTC
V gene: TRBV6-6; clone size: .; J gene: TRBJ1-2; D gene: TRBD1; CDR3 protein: CASSSTGVNYGYTF; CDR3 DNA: TGTGCCAGCAGTTCAACAGGGGTTAACTATGGCTACACCTTC
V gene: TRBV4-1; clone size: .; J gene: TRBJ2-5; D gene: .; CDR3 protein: CASSQERGGAETQYF; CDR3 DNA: TGCGCCAGCAGCCAAGAAAGGGGGGGGGCAGAGACCCAGTACTTC
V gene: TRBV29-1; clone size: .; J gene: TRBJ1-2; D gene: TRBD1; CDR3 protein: CSTGTGRGYTF; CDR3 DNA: TGCAGCACGGGGACAGGGAGAGGCTACACCTTC
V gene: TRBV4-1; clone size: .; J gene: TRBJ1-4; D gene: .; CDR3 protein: CASSPGEAQGTRLGEKLFF; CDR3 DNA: TGCGCCAGCAGCCCGGGTGAGGCACAGGGAACTCGCCTAGGGGAAAAACTGTTTTTT
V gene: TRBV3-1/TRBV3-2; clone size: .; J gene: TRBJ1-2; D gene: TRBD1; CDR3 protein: CASSQPPGQGGYGYTF; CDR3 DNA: TGTGCCAGCAGCCAACCCCCGGGACAGGGGGGCTATGGCTACACCTTC
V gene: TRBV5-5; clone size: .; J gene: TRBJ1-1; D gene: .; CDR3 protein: CASSLGSEPRAFF; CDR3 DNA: TGTGCCAGCAGCTTGGGTTCTGAGCCCCGAGCTTTCTTT
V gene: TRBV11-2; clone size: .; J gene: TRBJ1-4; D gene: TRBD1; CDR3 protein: CASSLRPQGDSELFF; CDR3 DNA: TGTGCCAGCAGCTTAAGACCACAGGGGGATTCGGAACTGTTTTTT
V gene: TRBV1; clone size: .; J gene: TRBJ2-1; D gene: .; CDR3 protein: CTSSPPGTPGNEQFF; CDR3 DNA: TGCACCAGCAGCCCCCCCGGGACACCCGGGAATGAGCAGTTCTTC
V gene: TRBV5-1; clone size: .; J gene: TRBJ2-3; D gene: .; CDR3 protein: CASSLLPGRGAGDTQYF; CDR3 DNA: TGCGCCAGCAGCTTGTTACCAGGGCGGGGTGCGGGAGATACGCAGTATTTT
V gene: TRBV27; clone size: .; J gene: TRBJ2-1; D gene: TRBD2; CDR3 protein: CASSRTSSYNEQFF; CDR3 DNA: TGTGCCAGTTCCAGGACTAGCTCCTACAATGAGCAGTTCTTC
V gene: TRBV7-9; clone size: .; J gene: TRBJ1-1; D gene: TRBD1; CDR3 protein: CASSLESGGTEAFF; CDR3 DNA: TGTGCCAGCAGCTTAGAATCAGGGGGGACTGAAGCTTTCTTT
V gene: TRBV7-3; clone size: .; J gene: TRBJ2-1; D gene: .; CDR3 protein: CASSESDEQFF; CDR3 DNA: TGTGCCAGCAGCGAGAGCGATGAGCAGTTCTTC
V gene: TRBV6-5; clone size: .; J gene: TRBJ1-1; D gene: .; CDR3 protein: CASSFPRGEAFF; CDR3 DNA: TGTGCCAGCAGTTTCCCCCGGGGTGAAGCTTTCTTT
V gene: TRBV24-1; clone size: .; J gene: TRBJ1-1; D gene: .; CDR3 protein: CATPRQADTEAFF; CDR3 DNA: TGTGCCACCCCAAGACAGGCGGACACTGAAGCTTTCTTT
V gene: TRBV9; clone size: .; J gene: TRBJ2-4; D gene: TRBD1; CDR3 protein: CASSPGQRNIQYF; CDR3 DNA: TGTGCCAGCAGCCCGGGACAGCGAAACATTCAGTACTTC
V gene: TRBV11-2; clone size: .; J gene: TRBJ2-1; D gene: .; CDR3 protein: CASSLDGQIYNEQFF; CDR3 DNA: TGTGCCAGCAGCTTAGATGGACAGATCTACAATGAGCAGTTCTTC
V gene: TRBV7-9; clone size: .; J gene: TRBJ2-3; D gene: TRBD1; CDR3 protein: CASSLGAGGDTDTQYF; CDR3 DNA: TGTGCCAGCAGCTTGGGGGCAGGGGGAGACACAGATACGCAGTATTTT
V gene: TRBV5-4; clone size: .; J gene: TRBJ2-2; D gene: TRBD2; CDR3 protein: CASRSTSGGTGELFF; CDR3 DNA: TGTGCCAGCAGATCGACTAGCGGGGGCACCGGGGAGCTGTTTTTT
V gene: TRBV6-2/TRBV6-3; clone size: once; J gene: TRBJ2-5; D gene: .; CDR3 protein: CASSSISQETQYF; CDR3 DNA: TGTGCCAGCAGTTCAATCAGTCAAGAGACCCAGTACTTC
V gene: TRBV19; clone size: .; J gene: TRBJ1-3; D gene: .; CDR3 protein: CASSTFGNTIYF; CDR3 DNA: TGTGCCAGTAGTACCTTCGGAAACACCATATATTTT